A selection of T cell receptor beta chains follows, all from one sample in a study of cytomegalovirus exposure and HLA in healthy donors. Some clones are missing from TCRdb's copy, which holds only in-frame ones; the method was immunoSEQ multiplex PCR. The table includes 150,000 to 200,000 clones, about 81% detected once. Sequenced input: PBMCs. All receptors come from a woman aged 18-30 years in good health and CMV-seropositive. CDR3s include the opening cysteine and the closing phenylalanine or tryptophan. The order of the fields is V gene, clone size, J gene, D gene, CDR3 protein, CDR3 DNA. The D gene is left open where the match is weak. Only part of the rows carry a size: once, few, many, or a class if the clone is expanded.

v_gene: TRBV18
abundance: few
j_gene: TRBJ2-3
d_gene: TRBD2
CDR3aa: CASSPLKRGRTDTQYF
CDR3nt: TGTGCCAGCTCACCACTGAAGCGGGGGCGCACAGATACGCAGTATTTT

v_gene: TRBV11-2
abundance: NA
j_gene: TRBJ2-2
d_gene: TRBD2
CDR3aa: CASSATQRGANTGELFF
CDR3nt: TGTGCCAGCAGCGCAACTCAGCGGGGGGCGAACACCGGGGAGCTGTTTTTT

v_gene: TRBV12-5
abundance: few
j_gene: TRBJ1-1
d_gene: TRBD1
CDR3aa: CASGLVQGAVTEAFF
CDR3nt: TGTGCTAGTGGTTTGGTACAGGGGGCAGTCACTGAAGCTTTCTTT

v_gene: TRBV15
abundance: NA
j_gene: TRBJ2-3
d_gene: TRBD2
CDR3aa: CATSRFLGSASGAGTDTQYF
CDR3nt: TGTGCCACCAGCAGGTTTTTGGGGTCAGCTAGCGGTGCTGGGACAGATACGCAGTATTTT

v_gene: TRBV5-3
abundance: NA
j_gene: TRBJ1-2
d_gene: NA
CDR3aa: CARSSRGCKDYGYTF
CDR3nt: TGTGCCAGAAGCTCCCGGGGTTGTAAGGACTATGGCTACACCTTC

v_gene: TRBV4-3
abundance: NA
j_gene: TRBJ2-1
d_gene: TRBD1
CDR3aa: CASSPGQASYNEQFF
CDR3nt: TGCGCCAGCAGCCCGGGACAGGCCTCCTACAATGAGCAGTTCTTC

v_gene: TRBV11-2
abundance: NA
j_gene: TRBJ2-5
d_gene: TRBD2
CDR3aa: CASSPRLASETQYF
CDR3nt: TGTGCCAGCAGCCCCCGACTAGCCTCAGAGACCCAGTACTTC

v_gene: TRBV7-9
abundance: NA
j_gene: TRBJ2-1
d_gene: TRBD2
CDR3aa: CASSSVMGLAGVGRFF
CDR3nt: TGTGCCAGCAGCTCGGTAATGGGACTAGCGGGGGTAGGTCGGTTCTTC

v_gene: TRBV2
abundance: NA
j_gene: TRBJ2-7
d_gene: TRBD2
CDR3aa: CASNVKTSAHYEQYF
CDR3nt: TGTGCCAGCAATGTGAAGACTAGCGCTCACTACGAGCAGTACTTC

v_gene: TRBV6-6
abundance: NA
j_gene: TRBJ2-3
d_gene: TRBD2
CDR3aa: CASCPLAGGWDTQYF
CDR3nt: TGTGCCAGCTGTCCCCTAGCGGGGGGATGGGATACGCAGTATTTT

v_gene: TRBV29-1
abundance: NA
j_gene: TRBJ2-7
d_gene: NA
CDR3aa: CSVDQGNEQYF
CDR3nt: TGCAGCGTTGACCAGGGTAACGAGCAGTACTTC

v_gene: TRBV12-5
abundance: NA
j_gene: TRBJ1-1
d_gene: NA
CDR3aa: CASGLGIEDTEAFF
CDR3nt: TGTGCTAGTGGTTTGGGAATCGAGGACACTGAAGCTTTCTTT

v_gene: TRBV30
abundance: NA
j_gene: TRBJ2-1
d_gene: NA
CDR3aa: CAWSLGRIYEQFF
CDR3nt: TGTGCCTGGAGCCTAGGGAGGATCTATGAGCAGTTCTTC

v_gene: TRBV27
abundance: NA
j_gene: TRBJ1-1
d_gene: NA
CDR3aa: CASSHPTGIEAFF
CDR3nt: TGTGCCAGCAGCCACCCCACGGGGATTGAAGCTTTCTTT

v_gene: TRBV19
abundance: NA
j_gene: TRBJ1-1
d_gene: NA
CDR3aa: CASKVSGFSEAFF
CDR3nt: TGTGCCAGTAAGGTTTCAGGTTTTTCTGAAGCTTTCTTT

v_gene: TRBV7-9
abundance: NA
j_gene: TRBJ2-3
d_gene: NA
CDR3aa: CASGRRVEDTQYF
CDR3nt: TGTGCCAGTGGTCGCAGGGTGGAAGATACGCAGTATTTT

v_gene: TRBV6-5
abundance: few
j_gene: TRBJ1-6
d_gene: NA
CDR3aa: CASSYWEGSPLHF
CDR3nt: TGTGCCAGCAGTTACTGGGAGGGATCACCCCTCCACTTT

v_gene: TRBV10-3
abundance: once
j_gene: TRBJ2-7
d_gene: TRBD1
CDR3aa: CAISEAPAGGLYEQYF
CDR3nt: TGTGCCATCAGTGAAGCCCCGGCAGGGGGCTTGTACGAGCAGTACTTC

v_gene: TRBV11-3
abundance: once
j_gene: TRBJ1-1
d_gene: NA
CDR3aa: CASSPRGGRNTEAFF
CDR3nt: TGTGCCAGCAGCCCCCGGGGGGGGAGGAACACTGAAGCTTTCTTT

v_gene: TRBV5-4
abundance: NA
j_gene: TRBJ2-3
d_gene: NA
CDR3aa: CASRRTASTDTQYF
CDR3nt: TGTGCCAGCAGGCGGACAGCTAGCACAGATACGCAGTATTTT

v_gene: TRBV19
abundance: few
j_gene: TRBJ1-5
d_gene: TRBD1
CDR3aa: CASSVDREGHQPQHF
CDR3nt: TGTGCCAGTAGTGTAGACAGGGAAGGGCATCAGCCCCAGCATTTT

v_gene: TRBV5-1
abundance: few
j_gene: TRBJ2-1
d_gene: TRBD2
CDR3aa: CASSPGTSGIYEQFF
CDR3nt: TGCGCCAGCAGCCCCGGGACTAGCGGGATCTATGAGCAGTTCTTC

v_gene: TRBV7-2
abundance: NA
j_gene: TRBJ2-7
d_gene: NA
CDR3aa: CASSQGGGPTYEQYF
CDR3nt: TGTGCCAGCAGCCAAGGGGGGGGCCCTACCTACGAGCAGTACTTC

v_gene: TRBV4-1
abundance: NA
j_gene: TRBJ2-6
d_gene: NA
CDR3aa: CASSLSRASAGANVLTF
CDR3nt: TGCGCCAGCAGCCTCAGCAGGGCAAGTGCTGGGGCCAACGTCCTGACTTTC

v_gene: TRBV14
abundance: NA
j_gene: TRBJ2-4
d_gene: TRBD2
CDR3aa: CASSQLAGLSAAKNIQYF
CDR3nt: TGTGCCAGCAGCCAGCTAGCGGGGCTTTCGGCAGCCAAAAACATTCAGTACTTC

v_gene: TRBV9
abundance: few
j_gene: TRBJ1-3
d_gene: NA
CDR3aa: CASSVAPLVQGSGNTIYF
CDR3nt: TGTGCCAGCAGCGTAGCCCCTCTCGTACAGGGTTCTGGAAACACCATATATTTT

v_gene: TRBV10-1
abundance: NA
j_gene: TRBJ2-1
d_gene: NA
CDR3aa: CASSVTRPRDNEQFF
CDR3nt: TGCGCCAGCAGTGTGACCAGGCCCAGGGACAATGAGCAGTTCTTC

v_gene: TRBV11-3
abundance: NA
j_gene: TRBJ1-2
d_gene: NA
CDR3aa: CASTPILTQGYGYTF
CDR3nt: TGTGCCAGCACCCCGATCCTTACACAGGGCTATGGCTACACCTTC

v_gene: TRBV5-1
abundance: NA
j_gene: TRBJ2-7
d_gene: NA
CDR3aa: CASSLSPYEQYF
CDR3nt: TGCGCCAGCAGCTTGAGCCCCTACGAGCAGTACTTC

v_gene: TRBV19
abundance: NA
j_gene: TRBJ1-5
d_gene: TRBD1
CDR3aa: CASRDHGTGNPPQHF
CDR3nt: TGTGCCAGTAGGGACCACGGGACAGGGAATCCGCCCCAGCATTTT

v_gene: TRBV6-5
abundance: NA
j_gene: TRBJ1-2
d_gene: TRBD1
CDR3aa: CASRLTGGSYTF
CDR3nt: TGTGCCAGCAGGTTAACAGGGGGAAGCTACACCTTC

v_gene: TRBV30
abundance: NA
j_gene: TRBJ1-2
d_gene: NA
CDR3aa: CAWEALLMTRRTEYSNYGYTF
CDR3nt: TGTGCCTGGGAAGCCCTTCTCATGACGCGACGTACGGAGTACTCTAACTATGGCTACACCTTC

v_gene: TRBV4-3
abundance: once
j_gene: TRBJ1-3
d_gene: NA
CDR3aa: CASSQDSPGGALRDTIYF
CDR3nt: TGCGCCAGCAGCCAAGATTCCCCCGGAGGGGCCCTTAGAGACACCATATATTTT

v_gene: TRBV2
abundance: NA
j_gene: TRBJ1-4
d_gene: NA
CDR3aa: CASSPDRGGEKLFF
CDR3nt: TGTGCCAGCAGCCCCGACAGAGGGGGTGAAAAACTGTTTTTT

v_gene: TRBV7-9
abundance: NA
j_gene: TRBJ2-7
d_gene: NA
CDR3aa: CASSEWIGGTYEQYF
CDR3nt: TGTGCCAGCAGCGAGTGGATCGGGGGAACCTACGAGCAGTACTTC

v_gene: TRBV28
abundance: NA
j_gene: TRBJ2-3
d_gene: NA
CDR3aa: CASSLGQGGQYF
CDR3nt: TGTGCCAGCAGTTTAGGGCAGGGAGGGCAGTATTTT

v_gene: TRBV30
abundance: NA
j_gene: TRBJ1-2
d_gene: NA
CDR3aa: CAWSGDSSRTSYGYTF
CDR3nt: TGTGCCTGGAGCGGTGACAGCTCTCGTACTTCCTATGGCTACACCTTC

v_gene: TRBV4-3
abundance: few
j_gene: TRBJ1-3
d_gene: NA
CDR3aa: CASSRESSGNTIYF
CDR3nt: TGCGCCAGCAGCCGAGAGAGCTCTGGAAACACCATATATTTT

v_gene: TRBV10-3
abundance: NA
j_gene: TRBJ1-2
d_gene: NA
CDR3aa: CAISEGAYYGYTF
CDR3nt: TGTGCCATCAGTGAGGGGGCCTACTATGGCTACACCTTC

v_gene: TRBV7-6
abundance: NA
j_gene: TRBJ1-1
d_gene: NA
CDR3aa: CASSLEEGDTEAFF
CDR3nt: TGTGCCAGCAGCTTAGAGGAGGGCGACACTGAAGCTTTCTTT

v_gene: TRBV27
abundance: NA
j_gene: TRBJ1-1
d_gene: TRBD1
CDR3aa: CASSYGDRVNTEAFF
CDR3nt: TGTGCCAGCAGTTATGGGGACAGGGTGAACACTGAAGCTTTCTTT

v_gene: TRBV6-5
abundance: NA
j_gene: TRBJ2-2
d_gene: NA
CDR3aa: CASGRGNTGELFF
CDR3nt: TGTGCCAGCGGGCGGGGGAACACCGGGGAGCTGTTTTTT

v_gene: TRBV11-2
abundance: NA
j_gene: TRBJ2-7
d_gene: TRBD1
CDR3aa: CASSPNRDRGSYEQYF
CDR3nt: TGTGCCAGCAGCCCCAACCGGGACAGGGGGTCCTACGAGCAGTACTTC

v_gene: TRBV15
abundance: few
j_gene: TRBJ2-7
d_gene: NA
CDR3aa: CATSRATGTLGTYEQYF
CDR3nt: TGTGCCACCAGCAGGGCCACCGGGACTCTAGGGACCTACGAGCAGTACTTC

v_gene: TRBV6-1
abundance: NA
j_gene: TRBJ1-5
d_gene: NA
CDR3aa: CASTFRVHQPQHF
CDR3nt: TGTGCCAGCACCTTTCGGGTGCATCAGCCCCAGCATTTT

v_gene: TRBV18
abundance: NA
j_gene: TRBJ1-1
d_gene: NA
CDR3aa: CASSPGHGNTEAFF
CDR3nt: TGTGCCAGCTCCCCAGGGCACGGGAACACTGAAGCTTTCTTT

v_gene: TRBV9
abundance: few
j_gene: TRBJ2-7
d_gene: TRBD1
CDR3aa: CASSVTGDPSSYEQYF
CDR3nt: TGTGCCAGCAGCGTTACAGGGGACCCCAGCTCCTACGAGCAGTACTTC

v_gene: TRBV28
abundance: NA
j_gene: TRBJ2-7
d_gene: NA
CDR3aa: CASSSTGTNGEQYF
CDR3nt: TGTGCCAGCAGTTCTACAGGGACGAACGGCGAGCAGTACTTC

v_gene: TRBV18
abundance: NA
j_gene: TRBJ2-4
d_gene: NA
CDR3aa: CASSPASRVTKNIQYF
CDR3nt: TGTGCCAGCTCACCAGCGTCCCGGGTTACCAAAAACATTCAGTACTTC

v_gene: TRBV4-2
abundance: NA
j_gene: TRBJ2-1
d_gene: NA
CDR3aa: CASSQGTLAGDEQFF
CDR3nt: TGTGCCAGCAGCCAAGGGACGCTAGCTGGGGATGAGCAGTTCTTC

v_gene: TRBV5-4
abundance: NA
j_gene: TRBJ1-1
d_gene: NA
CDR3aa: CASSSRTVTEAFF
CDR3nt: TGTGCCAGCAGCTCCAGGACAGTTACTGAAGCTTTCTTT

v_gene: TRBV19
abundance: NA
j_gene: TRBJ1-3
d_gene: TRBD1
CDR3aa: CASSDTGAGGNTIYF
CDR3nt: TGTGCCAGTAGTGATACAGGGGCCGGCGGAAACACCATATATTTT

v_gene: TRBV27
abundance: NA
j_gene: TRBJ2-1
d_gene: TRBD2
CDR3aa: CASSFGGEQFF
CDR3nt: TGTGCCAGCAGTTTCGGGGGGGAGCAGTTCTTC

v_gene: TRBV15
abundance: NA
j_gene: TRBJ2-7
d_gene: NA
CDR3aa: CATSHDQGLDYEQYF
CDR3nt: TGTGCCACCAGCCACGATCAGGGGCTCGACTACGAGCAGTACTTC

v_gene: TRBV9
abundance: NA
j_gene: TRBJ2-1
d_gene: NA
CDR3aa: CASSVVAGGDNEQFF
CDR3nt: TGTGCCAGCAGCGTAGTGGCCGGGGGAGACAATGAGCAGTTCTTC

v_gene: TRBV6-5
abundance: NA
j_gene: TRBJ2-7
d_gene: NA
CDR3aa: CASSLRARGDYEQYF
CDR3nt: TGTGCCAGCAGTTTAAGGGCCAGGGGCGACTACGAGCAGTACTTC

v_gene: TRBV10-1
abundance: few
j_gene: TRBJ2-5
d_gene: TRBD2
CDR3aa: CASSDSTSGVPGKETQYF
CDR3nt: TGCGCCAGCAGTGACTCCACAAGCGGGGTCCCCGGTAAAGAGACCCAGTACTTC

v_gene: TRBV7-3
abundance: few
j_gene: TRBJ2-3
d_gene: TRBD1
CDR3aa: CASSPTETGGGTQYF
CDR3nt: TGTGCCAGCAGCCCGACCGAGACAGGGGGTGGTACGCAGTATTTT